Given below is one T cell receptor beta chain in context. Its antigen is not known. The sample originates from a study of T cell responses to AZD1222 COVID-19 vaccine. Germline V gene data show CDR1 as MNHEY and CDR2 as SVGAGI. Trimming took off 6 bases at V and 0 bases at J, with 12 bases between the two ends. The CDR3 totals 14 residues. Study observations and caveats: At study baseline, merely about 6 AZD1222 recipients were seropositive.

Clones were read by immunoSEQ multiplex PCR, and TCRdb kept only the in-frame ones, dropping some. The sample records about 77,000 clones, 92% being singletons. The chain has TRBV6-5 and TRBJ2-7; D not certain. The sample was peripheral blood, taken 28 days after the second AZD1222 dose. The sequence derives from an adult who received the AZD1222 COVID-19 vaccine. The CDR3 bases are TGTGCCAGCAGCAACCGGGCCGCCTCCTACGAGCAGTACTTC. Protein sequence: CASSNRAASYEQYF.